This T cell receptor beta chain was sequenced for a study of blood T cell repertoires in COVID-19. At the level of the study: PBMCs, B-cell-depleted T cells, or T cells provided the cDNA or gDNA that made up the material.

The CDR3 covers 18 residues. The V end lost 0 bases, the J end lost 5 bases, and 20 bases lay between the germline ends. Per germline, CDR1 LGHDT and CDR2 YNNKEL (reference sequence). Under the authors' procedure: For nucleated cells, counts were estimated from reference gene primer amplification. Repertoires were generated with immunoSEQ multiplex PCR, while TCRdb's copy carries only in-frame clones and drops some. The DNA gave D and trimming, while V, J and clone size come from that table. Of 150,000 to 200,000 clones listed, 85% are singletons. This sequence was found in a human donor with acute or convalescent COVID-19. The donor label of this sample is uncertain. The V call is TRBV3-1 (or the pseudogene TRBV3-2), the J call TRBJ2-1, with D maybe TRBD2 (6 bases). Material for sequencing was peripheral blood. In nucleotides, the CDR3 is TGTGCCAGCAGCCAAGAGATAGGGGACCACAGCGGGCACAATGAGCAGTTCTTC. The encoded protein is CASSQEIGDHSGHNEQFF.